The present TCR beta chain was sequenced within a study of T-cell memory formation after mild COVID-19. Study-level information: The TCR clusters were mostly specific to one donor. The study, taken as a whole, reports: The study found contracting CD4+ clones mainly in CM and EM and contracting CD8+ clones in EMRA.

This clonotype turned up a few times. Antigen specificity is unknown. Trimming cost V 4 bases and J 4 bases, with 10 bases left between them. Germline-derived CDR1 and CDR2 are LGHDT and YNNKEL (reference sequence). The CDR3 is 13 amino acids. Constant-segment-primed 5'RACE gave TCR alpha and TCR beta cDNA libraries with sample barcodes and UMIs. TCRdb passed the 5' RACE reads through MiXCR, listing each CDR3 protein once. Here the sample spans fewer than 650,000 distinct CDR3 sequences, roughly 21% being singletons. The sample comprised PBMCs or a T cell subset sorted from them (not recorded which). This TCR was recovered from an adult woman who had mild COVID-19 (a few samples of this study predate the infection). Cell type and time point are not known. The chain recombines TRBV3-1 with TRBJ1-1; D might be TRBD1 (5 bases). This CDR3 reads CASSRAGGTEAFF. CDR3 sequence (DNA): TGTGCCAGCAGCCGAGCGGGGGGCACTGAAGCTTTCTTT.